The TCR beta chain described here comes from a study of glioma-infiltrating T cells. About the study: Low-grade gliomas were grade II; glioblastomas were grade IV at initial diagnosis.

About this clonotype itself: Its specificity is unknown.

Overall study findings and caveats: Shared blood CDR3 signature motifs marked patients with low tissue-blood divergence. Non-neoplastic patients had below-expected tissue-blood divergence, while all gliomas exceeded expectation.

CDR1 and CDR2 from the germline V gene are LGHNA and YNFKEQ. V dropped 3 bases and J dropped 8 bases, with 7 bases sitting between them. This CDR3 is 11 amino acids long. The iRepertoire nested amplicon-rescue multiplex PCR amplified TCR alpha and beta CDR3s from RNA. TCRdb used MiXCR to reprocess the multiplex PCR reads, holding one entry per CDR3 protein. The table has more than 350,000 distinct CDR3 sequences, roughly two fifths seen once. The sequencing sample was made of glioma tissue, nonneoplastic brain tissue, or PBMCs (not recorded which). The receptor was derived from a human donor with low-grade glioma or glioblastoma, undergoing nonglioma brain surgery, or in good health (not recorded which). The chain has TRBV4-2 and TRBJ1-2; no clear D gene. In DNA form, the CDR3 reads TGTGCCAGCAGCCAGGGTATGGGCTACACCTTC. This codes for CASSQGMGYTF.